This T cell receptor beta chain was sequenced for a study of control samples from healthy donors and cancer patients. Trimming cost V 7 bases and J 9 bases, with 10 bases left between them. The CDR3 extends over 11 amino acids. The germline gives CDR1 MNHEY, CDR2 SVGAGI. The protocol was immunoSEQ multiplex PCR, while the TCRdb copy is restricted to in-frame clones and leaves out a portion. This table lists roughly 190,000 clones. The J gene is TRBJ1-3, the V gene TRBV6-5; D remains unclear. The specimen was blood. The TCR sequence derives from a woman aged 30 to 39 in good health. The CDR3 coding sequence is TGTGCCAGCATTACAGCCTTCACCATATATTTT. This codes for CASITAFTIYF.